Presented here are 12 T cell receptor beta chains from one specimen sequenced in a study of blood T cell repertoires in COVID-19. Produced via immunoSEQ multiplex PCR; TCRdb's table is partial and in-frame only. The table has a few hundred thousand clones, 65% to 90% seen once. Sequencing was performed on peripheral blood. These receptors were obtained from a human donor in a cohort sampled during active COVID-19.

The genes are TRBV9 and TRBJ2-1, with D maybe TRBD2 (6 bases). The CDR3 extends over 14 amino acids. Between the trimmed V and J ends, which lost 7 bases and 0 bases, there was a span of 11 bases. Germline V lookup: CDR1 SGDLS, CDR2 YYNGEE. The CDR3 nucleotides read TGTGCCAGCGGGGGAGGCGCCTCCTACAATGAGCAGTTCTTC. Translating gives CASGGGASYNEQFF.

The CDR3 DNA reads as TGCGCCAGCAGCTGGGACAGCTCTGGAAACACCATATATTTT. Amino acid sequence: CASSWDSSGNTIYF. The chain uses TRBV5-1 and TRBJ1-3; 7 nucleotides align to TRBD1. The CDR3 is made up of 14 amino acids. Trimming at V came to 3 bases and at J to 0 bases, leaving 0 bases not matched to a gene. From germline, CDR1 is SGHRS and CDR2 YFSETQ.

The genes are TRBV29-1 and TRBJ2-2, with 7 bases identical to TRBD1. Germline CDR1 reads SQVTM; CDR2 reads ANQGSEA. The CDR3 is 13 residues long. V shed 4 bases and J 4 bases; nucleotides not matched to a gene: 3. The CDR3 protein is CSVGQGSTGELFF. As DNA, the CDR3 is TGCAGCGTTGGACAGGGCAGCACCGGGGAGCTGTTTTTT.

J is TRBJ2-1 and V is TRBV6-5; 8 bases are a match to TRBD1. Germline CDR1 reads MNHEY; CDR2 reads SVGAGI. Losses at the gene ends were 6 bases for V and 3 bases for J; bases not matched to a gene: 7. The CDR3 is 15 amino acids. The CDR3 nucleotides are TGTGCCAGCAGGTCAACCGGGACAGGCTACAATGAGCAGTTCTTC. Amino acids: CASRSTGTGYNEQFF.

The chain has TRBV6-5 and TRBJ1-5; D remains ambiguous. V lost 8 bases and J 6 bases, leaving 14 bases between the germline ends. Germline V CDR1 and CDR2: MNHEY, SVGAGI. The CDR3 runs 13 residues. The CDR3 nucleotides are TGTGCCAGCGGGCCGGCAGTGAGTCAGCCCCAGCATTTT. Translating it yields CASGPAVSQPQHF.

The rearrangement uses TRBV2 and TRBJ1-6, with D hard to call. Germline values: CDR1 SNHLY, CDR2 FYNNEI. This CDR3 region has 13 residues. V dropped 7 bases and J dropped 11 bases, with 15 bases sitting between them. This chain's CDR3 is CASKSEGMTPLHF. CDR3 DNA sequence: TGTGCCAGCAAGTCTGAGGGTATGACACCCCTCCACTTT.

V and J are TRBV3-1 (or the pseudogene TRBV3-2) and TRBJ1-6, with 7 bases fitting TRBD1. CDR3 length equals 16 residues. Germline CDR1 LGHDT, CDR2 YNNKEL (reference sequence). Unmatched junction bases numbered 10, after V lost 6 bases and J lost 5 bases. The CDR3: CASRGTVGLNNSPLHF. The CDR3 bases are TGTGCCAGCAGGGGGACAGTTGGGCTGAATAATTCACCCCTCCACTTT.

This clone was seen only once. V and J are TRBV7-8 and TRBJ2-2, with TRBD1 matching 9 bases. V shed 5 bases, J shed 4 bases, and the junction held 11 bases outside the gene matches. In germline, CDR1 is SGHVS, CDR2 FQNEAQ. The CDR3 runs 17 residues. The CDR3 sequence is CASSNRGQGRGTGELFF. CDR3 sequence (DNA): TGTGCCAGCAGCAACCGGGGACAGGGTCGAGGCACCGGGGAGCTGTTTTTT. The complete variable domain, with remaining parts taken from reference TRBV7-8 and TRBJ2-2, reads GAGVSQSPRYKVAKRGQDVALRCDPISGHVSLFWYQQALGQGPEFLTYFQNEAQLDKSGLPSDRFFAERPEGSVSTLKIQRTQQEDSAVYLCASSNRGQGRGTGELFFGEGSRLTVL.

The chain combines TRBV4-1 with TRBJ1-5; 10 bases agree with TRBD1. The trim removed 5 bases at V and 6 bases at J, leaving 4 bases unmatched. In germline, CDR1 is MGHRA, CDR2 YSYEKL. The CDR3 loop spans 14 amino acids. The CDR3 DNA reads as TGCGCCAGCAGCTCGGACAGGGGGGGTCAGCCCCAGCATTTT. This gives the protein CASSSDRGGQPQHF.

This sequence joins TRBV6-5 and TRBJ2-3; possibly TRBD2 for D (5 bases). Germline V gives CDR1 MNHEY, CDR2 SVGAGI. The ends were cut back, 7 bases at V and 0 bases at J, with 14 bases in the middle. This CDR3 region has 15 residues. This CDR3 is CASTTRSSSTDTQYF. In DNA, the CDR3 is TGTGCCAGCACTACTAGGAGTTCTAGCACAGATACGCAGTATTTT.

This chain uses TRBV5-6 with TRBJ2-6; unclear D gene. V lost 3 bases and J lost 2, with 3 bases in between. The CDR3 length is 13 residues. The V gene's germline CDR1 is SGHDT and CDR2 YYEEEE. The CDR3, as DNA: TGTGCCAGCAGCTCTACTGGGGCCAACGTCCTGACTTTC. Protein: CASSSTGANVLTF.

Details on this clone: Other DNA sequences in the same sample also yield this CDR3. This chain uses TRBV12-3 or TRBV12-4 with TRBJ2-7; TRBD1 might be the D (6 bases). The CDR3 contains 12 residues. Trimming removed 1 base at V and 5 bases at J, with 6 bases between. CDR3 in amino acids: CASSLDRDEQYF. CDR3 sequence (DNA): TGTGCCAGCAGTTTAGACAGGGACGAGCAGTACTTC.